The 10 T cell receptor beta chains below all came from one sample that was sequenced in a study of T cells in Graves' hyperthyroidism and ophthalmopathy. RNA transcripts served as the template for amplifying TCR beta CDR3 regions. An initial round of RT-PCR targeting the TCR CDR3 relied on the HTBI primer set. TCRdb re-derived calls from the multiplex PCR reads in MiXCR, one entry per CDR3 protein. The sample records about 250,000 distinct CDR3 sequences, approximately 24% being singletons. The sequencing sample was made of blood. The receptors derive from a middle-aged woman with Graves' ophthalmopathy.

This clonotype was counted at least ten times. The junction does not match germline at one end; this may be a read error. The CDR3 nucleotides are TGTGCCAGCAGTTTAGAATGGGGGCGGGAGGTACAAGAGACCCAGTACTTC. Amino acids: CASSLEWGREVQETQYF. The chain couples TRBV11-2 to TRBJ2-5, with 8 bases aligning to TRBD2. CDR1 and CDR2 from the germline V gene are SGHAT and FQNNGV. CDR3 length equals 17 residues.

This clonotype was observed at least ten times. The gene calls are TRBV4-1 and TRBJ2-5, with TRBD2 as a possible D gene (6 bases). CDR3 length: 15 amino acids. Germline V gives CDR1 MGHRA, CDR2 YSYEKL. V was cut by 7 bases and J by 5 bases, with 20 bases left in between. CDR3 DNA sequence: TGCGCCAGCACCCCGGAACCTACTAGCCGTGAGACCCAGTACTTC. As protein: CASTPEPTSRETQYF.

This clonotype showed up many times. The rearrangement uses TRBV7-2 and TRBJ1-1; the D is unclear. The germline V gene has CDR1 SGHTA and CDR2 FQGNSA. CDR3 length: 12 amino acids. V gave up 5 bases and J gave up 6 bases, with 10 bases separating them. CDR3 amino acids: CASSTHGSEAFF. The CDR3 nucleotides read TGTGCCAGCAGCACCCATGGATCTGAAGCTTTCTTT.

The chain couples TRBV11-2 to TRBJ2-5; D remains ambiguous. V was pared by 2 bases and J by 5 bases, with 6 bases between. The CDR3 has 12 residues. CDR1 is SGHAT and CDR2 is FQNNGV in the germline V gene. The DNA for the CDR3 is TGTGCCAGCAGCTTAACAGTGGAGACCCAGTACTTC. Encoded protein: CASSLTVETQYF.

This chain links TRBV20-1 with TRBJ1-5, with no clear D. The CDR3 covers 16 residues. Germline CDR1 is DFQATT and CDR2 is SNEGSKA (reference sequence). V dropped 4 bases and J dropped 0 bases, with 16 bases sitting between them. This CDR3 is CSAISHSVSSNQPQHF. The CDR3 region has the DNA TGCAGTGCTATCTCCCACAGCGTTTCTAGCAATCAGCCCCAGCATTTT.

Comment on this clonotype: As the CDR3 is not closed by the conserved phenylalanine or tryptophan, this likely results from a read error. The chain carries TRBV28 and TRBJ2-7, with D perhaps TRBD1 (6 bases). There are 14 residues in the CDR3. Between the trimmed V and J ends, which lost 4 bases and 3 bases, there was a span of 13 bases. CDR1 and CDR2 (germline): MDHEN, SYDVKM. The CDR3 DNA is TGTGCCAGCAGTTCCAGGGGACACCTCTACGAGCAGTACCTC. It encodes CASSSRGHLYEQYL.

This clonotype was counted at least ten times. The chain links TRBV6-5 to TRBJ1-2, with 9 bases lining up with TRBD1. CDR3 length: 15 amino acids. From germline, CDR1 is MNHEY and CDR2 SVGAGI. The junction had 4 bases not matched to a gene; V was cut back by 3 bases and J by 2 bases. CDR3 in amino acids: CASSYVGQGNYGYTF. CDR3 sequence (DNA): TGTGCCAGCAGTTATGTGGGACAGGGAAACTATGGCTACACCTTC.

This clonotype was seen only a few times. This sequence joins TRBV25-1 and TRBJ1-2, with a weak D call TRBD1 (6 bases). This CDR3 region has 12 residues. V was cut by 4 bases and J by 7 bases, with 10 bases left in between. Looked up from germline, CDR1 is MGHDK and CDR2 is SYGVNS. Here the CDR3 DNA reads TGTGCCAGCAGTGTACAGGGCGGTGGCTACACCTTC. Protein sequence: CASSVQGGGYTF.

The V and J genes are TRBV20-1 and TRBJ1-1; TRBD1 might be the D (5 bases). Germline V gene data show CDR1 as DFQATT and CDR2 as SNEGSKA (reference sequence). This CDR3 has 16 amino acids. V lost 1 base and J 1 base, leaving 16 bases between the germline ends. The CDR3 DNA sequence: TGCAGTGCTAGAGCCCGGGGACGGGGCGCGAACACTGAAGCTTTCTTT. Its protein is CSARARGRGANTEAFF.

This clonotype was counted only a few times. An end of the junction does not agree with germline; a read error may underlie this. The V call is TRBV19, the J call TRBJ1-6; no reliable D call. The CDR3 extends over 14 amino acids. Per germline, CDR1 LNHDA and CDR2 SQIVND (reference sequence). CDR3 amino acids: CASSIGPGASPLHF. As DNA, the CDR3 is TGTGCCAGTAGCATAGGTCCGGGAGCTTCACCCCTCCACTTT.